Below, 28 T cell receptor beta chains from the same sample are listed, as sequenced in a study of cytotoxic CD8 clonotypes in ibrutinib-treated CLL. TCRdb keeps only in-frame clones here, not all; method: immunoSEQ multiplex PCR. The table lists under 150,000 clones, under 95% of them singletons, with less than 14% in the top ten. The source was PBMCs, collected after 12 months of ibrutinib treatment. The origin of the receptors is a human donor with chronic lymphocytic leukemia.

This chain links TRBV5-1 with TRBJ2-3; D ambiguous. Trimming left V 5 bases short and J 0 bases short, with 10 bases between. The germline V gene has CDR1 SGHRS and CDR2 YFSETQ. This CDR3 contains 14 residues. The CDR3 protein is CASSQDSSTDTQYF. Here the CDR3 DNA reads TGCGCCAGCAGTCAAGATTCTAGCACAGATACGCAGTATTTT.

The chain couples TRBV18 to TRBJ2-3; D unclear. The CDR3 loop spans 13 amino acids. Trimming pared 4 bases from V and 8 bases from J, leaving 13 bases between. Germline assignment: CDR1 KGHSH and CDR2 LQKENI. The CDR3 DNA sequence: TGTGCCAGCTCACTCGACCGTCCCGGTACGCAGTATTTT. It codes for CASSLDRPGTQYF.

The chain carries TRBV7-9 and TRBJ2-2; no clear D gene. This CDR3 is 16 amino acids long. Deletions cut 5 bases from V and 5 bases from J, with 18 bases between. The germline V gene encodes CDR1 SEHNR and CDR2 FQNEAQ (reference sequence). The CDR3 spells CASSRPGVSWTGELFF. CDR3 bases: TGTGCCAGCAGCCGTCCAGGTGTGTCGTGGACCGGGGAGCTGTTTTTT.

This chain joins TRBV7-2 and TRBJ2-5; possible D gene TRBD2, 5 bases. The CDR3 is 14 residues long. Trimming took 1 base from V and 2 from J, leaving 8 bases between them. Germline lookup yields CDR1 SGHTA and CDR2 FQGNSA. CDR3 in amino acids: CASSLVAPQETQYF. CDR3 nucleotide sequence: TGTGCCAGCAGCTTAGTAGCGCCACAAGAGACCCAGTACTTC.

The chain has TRBV18 and TRBJ1-1; weak D call: TRBD1 (6 bases). This CDR3 spans 14 amino acids. Between the trimmed V and J ends, which lost 6 bases and 7 bases, there was a span of 18 bases. CDR1 is KGHSH, CDR2 LQKENI, per germline. The CDR3 here is CASSHGGESDEAFF. The CDR3 coding sequence is TGTGCCAGCTCCCATGGGGGCGAATCAGATGAAGCTTTCTTT.

The chain couples TRBV6-4 to TRBJ2-7; D gene ambiguous. The germline V gene has CDR1 MRHNA and CDR2 SNTAGT. The CDR3 is made up of 12 amino acids. V was trimmed by 2 bases and J by 6 bases, leaving 8 bases between them. The CDR3 DNA sequence: TGTGCCAGCAGTGACAGCGTAGGCGAGCAGTACTTC. Its protein is CASSDSVGEQYF.

Of note for this clone: This same CDR3 is encoded by further DNA sequences in the sample. V is TRBV30 and J is TRBJ2-3, with D perhaps TRBD1 (5 bases). Trimming took 3 bases from V and 6 from J, leaving 19 bases between them. This CDR3 is built from 15 residues. Germline-derived CDR1 and CDR2 are GTSNPN and SVGIG (reference sequence). This CDR3 is CAWSQHGANGDTQYF. The CDR3 bases are TGTGCCTGGAGCCAACATGGGGCGAACGGGGATACGCAGTATTTT. Supplemented by reference TRBV30 and TRBJ2-3, the full variable domain reads SQTIHQWPATLVQPVGSPLSLECTVEGTSNPNLYWYRQAAGRGLQLLFYSVGIGQISSEVPQNLSASRPQDRQFILSSKKLLLSDSGFYLCAWSQHGANGDTQYFGPGTRLTVL.

This clone was seen only a few times. This chain joins TRBV27 and TRBJ1-5; 8 nucleotides match TRBD1. Germline CDR1 and CDR2: MNHEY and SMNVEV (reference sequence). This CDR3 spans 13 amino acids. The junction had 5 bases not matched to a gene; V was cut back by 6 bases and J by 7 bases. The CDR3 DNA reads TGTGCCAGCAGACCACAGGGGGGCCAGCCCCAGCATTTT. Its translation is CASRPQGGQPQHF.

V and J are TRBV2 and TRBJ2-7; D is undetermined. CDR3 size: 14 residues. Trimming took off 7 bases at V and 3 bases at J, with 16 bases between the two ends. Looked up from germline, CDR1 is SNHLY and CDR2 is FYNNEI. The CDR3 region is CASIGPQSLYEQYF. The DNA for the CDR3 is TGTGCCAGCATCGGACCCCAGAGCCTCTACGAGCAGTACTTC.

A single count supports this clone. This chain connects TRBV7-9 to TRBJ1-2; D not certain. CDR1 SEHNR and CDR2 FQNEAQ come from the germline V gene (reference sequence). The CDR3 loop spans 13 amino acids. With 1 base removed from V and 2 bases from J, the gap between germline ends came to 5 bases. The CDR3 protein is CASSLGQNYGYTF. The CDR3, as DNA: TGTGCCAGCAGCTTAGGCCAAAACTATGGCTACACCTTC.

V usage is TRBV9 and J usage is TRBJ1-5; no clear D gene. The CDR3 loop spans 14 amino acids. The germline V and J ends were trimmed by 4 bases and 5 bases, with 13 bases remaining between them. Germline values: CDR1 SGDLS, CDR2 YYNGEE. CDR3: CASSPRPRDQPQHF. The CDR3 bases are TGTGCCAGCAGCCCCCGACCTCGGGATCAGCCCCAGCATTTT.

J is TRBJ2-7 and V is TRBV27; D is perhaps TRBD2 (6 bases). The V end was cut by 6 bases, the J end by 6 bases, with 21 bases between. This CDR3 has 15 residues. Germline values: CDR1 MNHEY, CDR2 SMNVEV (reference sequence). The CDR3 DNA reads TGTGCCAGCAGCTCTTCCGGGGGTTTTAGTGGCGAGCAGTACTTC. Amino acid sequence: CASSSSGGFSGEQYF.

The chain couples TRBV4-2 to TRBJ2-3; TRBD2 might be the D (6 bases). The germline CDR1 and CDR2 sequences are LGHNA and YNFKEQ. The V and J ends lost 0 bases and 0 bases respectively, with 16 bases between them. The CDR3 has 18 residues. CDR3 nucleotides: TGTGCCAGCAGCCAAGACTTCCCGAACGGGACTAGCACAGATACGCAGTATTTT. Translated: CASSQDFPNGTSTDTQYF.

The chain uses TRBV2 and TRBJ2-7; D unresolved. Trimming pared 5 bases from V and 5 bases from J, leaving 10 bases between. In germline, CDR1 is SNHLY, CDR2 FYNNEI. This CDR3 has 12 amino acids. The CDR3 loop reads CASSPENNEQYF. CDR3 nucleotides: TGTGCCAGCAGTCCGGAGAATAACGAGCAGTACTTC.

This chain joins TRBV11-3 and TRBJ2-5; 8 positions match TRBD1. This CDR3 spans 16 amino acids. The J segment lost 5 bases and the V segment lost 4 bases, leaving 12 bases of the junction unmatched. Germline V gene lookup returns CDR1 SGHNT and CDR2 YENEEA. The CDR3 coding sequence is TGTGCCAGCAGCTCAAGGGGGACAGGCCAAAGGGAGACCCAGTACTTC. It encodes CASSSRGTGQRETQYF.

The chain employs TRBV19 and TRBJ1-5; 9 positions agree with TRBD1. J was trimmed by 3 bases and V by 3 bases; bases with no gene match: 6. Germline V gene lookup returns CDR1 LNHDA and CDR2 SQIVND (reference sequence). The CDR3 has 16 amino acids. CDR3 coding DNA: TGTGCCAGTAGTATCCTGGACAGGGGAACCAATCAGCCCCAGCATTTT. Protein product: CASSILDRGTNQPQHF. Full variable domain (remainder filled in from reference TRBV19 and TRBJ1-5): DGGITQSPKYLFRKEGQNVTLSCEQNLNHDAMYWYRQDPGQGLRLIYYSQIVNDFQKGDIAEGYSVSREKKESFPLTVTSAQKNPTAFYLCASSILDRGTNQPQHFGDGTRLSIL.

The chain links TRBV6-1 to TRBJ2-7; unclear D gene. The germline gives CDR1 MNHNS, CDR2 SASEGT. The CDR3 is 11 residues long. The V end lost 4 bases, the J end lost 2 bases, and 3 bases lay between the germline ends. The chain's CDR3 is CASSATYEQYF. DNA for the CDR3: TGTGCCAGCAGTGCTACCTACGAGCAGTACTTC.

The J gene is TRBJ2-2, the V gene TRBV7-2; the match to TRBD2 covers 7 bases. CDR3 length: 14 residues. Germline values: CDR1 SGHTA, CDR2 FQGNSA. Trimming took 5 bases from V and 4 from J; bases not matched to a gene: 4. CDR3 sequence (DNA): TGTGCCAGCAGCCGCGGGAGAGCCACCGGGGAGCTGTTTTTT. This codes for CASSRGRATGELFF.

This clone was seen a few times. The V gene is TRBV10-2, the J gene TRBJ2-1, with D uncertain. Germline V CDR1 and CDR2: WSHSY, SAAADI. Trimming removed 8 bases from V and 8 bases from J, with 10 bases in between. The CDR3 loop spans 11 amino acids. The CDR3 reads CASGRLDEQFF. DNA of the CDR3: TGCGCCAGCGGACGACTGGATGAGCAGTTCTTC.

The chain joins TRBV18 to TRBJ2-3; 9 bases map to TRBD1. CDR1 and CDR2 (germline): KGHSH, LQKENI. The CDR3 extends over 15 amino acids. The V and J ends lost 5 bases and 2 bases, in that order; junction bases with no gene match: 5. CDR3 in amino acids: CASSLGQGLTDTQYF. The CDR3 nucleotides read TGTGCCAGCTCATTGGGACAGGGACTCACAGATACGCAGTATTTT. The whole variable domain, remainder taken from reference TRBV18 and TRBJ2-3, is NAGVMQNPRHLVRRRGQEARLRCSPMKGHSHVYWYRQLPEEGLKFMVYLQKENIIDESGMPKERFSAEFPKEGPSILRIQQVVRGDSAAYFCASSLGQGLTDTQYFGPGTRLTVL.

The rearrangement links TRBV7-9 to TRBJ2-1; the D is unclear. Germline CDR1 reads SEHNR; CDR2 reads FQNEAQ (reference sequence). The germline V and J ends were trimmed by 5 bases and 2 bases, with 7 bases remaining between them. CDR3 size: 13 residues. The CDR3 protein is CASSHSPYNEQFF. The CDR3 nucleotides are TGTGCCAGCAGCCATAGCCCCTACAATGAGCAGTTCTTC.

The chain employs TRBV30 and TRBJ2-5, with D unclear. Trimming stripped 1 base from V and 6 bases from J, with 3 bases between. CDR3 length: 10 amino acids. In germline, CDR1 is GTSNPN, CDR2 SVGIG (reference sequence). CDR3 amino acids: CAWSGQTQYF. Here the CDR3 DNA reads TGTGCCTGGAGTGGGCAGACCCAGTACTTC.

The DNA of the CDR3 is TGTGCCACCAGCTTAGCGGGAGGGATGGCAGATACGCAGTATTTT. Encoded protein: CATSLAGGMADTQYF. This chain uses TRBV15 with TRBJ2-3; 11 bases agree with TRBD2. The length of the CDR3 is 15 residues. Trimming at V came to 5 bases and at J to 4 bases, leaving 5 bases not matched to a gene. Germline CDR1 and CDR2: LNHNV and YYDKDF (reference sequence).

The chain is built from TRBV9 and TRBJ2-3; tentatively, D is TRBD1 (6 bases). The CDR3 is 14 amino acids. The germline V and J ends were trimmed by 3 bases and 2 bases, with 10 bases remaining between them. Per germline, CDR1 SGDLS and CDR2 YYNGEE. The CDR3 loop reads CASSAGATTDTQYF. As DNA, the CDR3 is TGTGCCAGCAGCGCAGGGGCTACCACAGATACGCAGTATTTT.

The J gene is TRBJ2-2, the V gene TRBV15; D not certain. Germline V lookup: CDR1 LNHNV, CDR2 YYDKDF (reference sequence). The CDR3 has 14 amino acids. Between the trimmed V and J ends, which lost 8 bases and 3 bases, there was a span of 13 bases. Here the CDR3 reads CATPPSRDTGELFF. The CDR3 bases are TGTGCCACCCCCCCTTCTAGAGACACCGGGGAGCTGTTTTTT. Variable domain in full (rest from reference TRBV15 and TRBJ2-2): DAMVIQNPRYQVTQFGKPVTLSCSQTLNHNVMYWYQQKSSQAPKLLFHYYDKDFNNEADTPDNFQSRRPNTSFCFLDIRSPGLGDTAMYLCATPPSRDTGELFFGEGSRLTVL.

The chain is built from TRBV7-9 and TRBJ2-7; 8 bases agree with TRBD2. Trimming cost V 9 bases and J 7 bases; bases outside gene matches: 5. This CDR3 has 11 residues. Germline V CDR1 and CDR2: SEHNR, FQNEAQ (reference sequence). CDR3 residues: CARSGRGEQYF. As DNA, the CDR3 is TGTGCCAGAAGCGGGAGAGGGGAGCAGTACTTC.

V is TRBV2 and J is TRBJ1-1; D gene ambiguous. This CDR3 has 13 amino acids. Trimming took 11 bases from V and 4 from J, leaving 17 bases between them. Germline lookup yields CDR1 SNHLY and CDR2 FYNNEI. CDR3 DNA: TGTGCCTCTATGGGCGCCGCGATCACTGAAGCTTTCTTT. Residues: CASMGAAITEAFF.

The chain combines TRBV5-6 with TRBJ2-7; D possibly corresponds to TRBD2 (6 bases). The V gene's germline CDR1 is SGHDT and CDR2 YYEEEE. The CDR3 loop spans 14 amino acids. Trimming left V 1 base short and J 2 bases short, with 10 bases between. The CDR3: CASSLRGMPYEQYF. CDR3 DNA sequence: TGTGCCAGCAGCTTGCGCGGGATGCCCTACGAGCAGTACTTC.